The rows below give T cell receptor beta chains drawn from one sample of a study of T cells after yellow fever vaccination. Via MiXCR, TCRdb re-called the 5' RACE reads, giving one row per CDR3 protein. This table holds just over 300,000 distinct CDR3 sequences, 3.6% found once. This sample comprised PBMCs, obtained on the day of the yellow fever booster vaccination. All receptors come from a man younger than 35 who received the YFV17D yellow fever vaccine. CDR3s include the opening cysteine and the closing phenylalanine or tryptophan. A D gene is named only where the DNA matches it firmly. Rows may omit the clone size; those that give it use once, few, many or a size class.

d_call	v_call	clone_size	j_call	cdr3_aa	cdr3_nt
-	TRBV29-1	-	TRBJ2-7	CSVVGGGTEQYF	TGCAGCGTTGTAGGAGGAGGGACCGAGCAGTACTTC
TRBD1	TRBV4-2	-	TRBJ1-2	CASSQGQGNGYTF	TGTGCCAGCAGCCAGGGACAGGGGAATGGCTACACCTTC
-	TRBV25-1	many	TRBJ1-1	CASSETGLGTEAFF	TGTGCCAGCAGTGAAACAGGGTTAGGGACTGAAGCTTTCTTT
TRBD1	TRBV3-1	many	TRBJ2-7	CASSQSGTGNEQYF	TGTGCCAGCAGCCAATCCGGGACAGGTAACGAGCAGTACTTC
TRBD2	TRBV24-1	many	TRBJ2-1	CATSPLAGDGNEQFF	TGTGCCACCAGTCCCTTAGCGGGGGATGGTAATGAGCAGTTCTTC
-	TRBV6-2/TRBV6-3	many	TRBJ2-5	CASTLGGQETQYF	TGTGCCAGCACCCTAGGGGGGCAAGAGACCCAGTACTTC
TRBD1	TRBV20-1	few	TRBJ2-2	CSADRGSTGELFF	TGCAGTGCTGACAGGGGATCCACCGGGGAGCTGTTTTTT
-	TRBV5-1	-	TRBJ2-1	CASNMQGPQVEQFF	TGCGCCAGCAACATGCAGGGTCCTCAGGTTGAGCAGTTCTTC
-	TRBV5-6	few	TRBJ2-1	CASSLWDQSYNEQFF	TGTGCCAGCAGCTTGTGGGACCAGTCCTACAATGAGCAGTTCTTC
TRBD1	TRBV10-3	many	TRBJ2-4	CATQTGVAKNIQYF	TGTGCCACCCAAACAGGGGTGGCCAAAAACATTCAGTACTTC
-	TRBV4-2	many	TRBJ2-5	CASSHPRETQYF	TGTGCCAGCAGCCACCCGCGCGAGACCCAGTACTTC
TRBD1	TRBV4-3	few	TRBJ2-2	CASSRGQGSAGELFF	TGCGCCAGCAGCCGCGGACAGGGGTCTGCCGGGGAGCTGTTTTTT
-	TRBV10-3	many	TRBJ1-3	CAIRGTGSSGNTIYF	TGTGCCATCAGGGGAACAGGGAGCTCTGGAAACACCATATATTTT
-	TRBV4-1	many	TRBJ2-1	CASSQDRQYNEQFF	TGCGCCAGCAGCCAAGATAGGCAGTACAATGAGCAGTTCTTC
-	TRBV7-7	many	TRBJ2-5	CASSFQGPQETQYF	TGTGCTAGCAGTTTCCAAGGCCCCCAAGAGACCCAGTACTTC
-	TRBV7-7	many	TRBJ2-5	CASSRDRTETQYF	TGTGCCAGCAGCCGAGACAGGACAGAGACCCAGTACTTC
-	TRBV18	few	TRBJ1-1	CASSPDTNTEAFF	TGTGCCAGCTCACCCGACACGAACACTGAAGCTTTCTTT
-	TRBV4-3	few	TRBJ2-1	CASSQGLTGVYNEQFF	TGCGCCAGCAGCCAAGGCTTGACGGGGGTGTACAATGAGCAGTTCTTC
TRBD1	TRBV7-6	many	TRBJ2-1	CASSPREGTAYNEQFF	TGTGCCAGCAGCCCCCGAGAGGGGACAGCGTACAATGAGCAGTTCTTC
-	TRBV7-8	many	TRBJ2-1	CASKQGAYNEQFF	TGTGCCAGCAAACAGGGAGCCTACAATGAGCAGTTCTTC
TRBD2	TRBV15	-	TRBJ2-1	CATSRTSSGGVRRHEQFF	TGTGCCACCAGCCGGACCTCCAGCGGGGGGGTAAGACGTCATGAGCAGTTCTTC
-	TRBV13	-	TRBJ2-6	CASRRGQSAGANVLTF	TGTGCCAGCAGACGAGGACAGTCTGCCGGGGCCAACGTCCTGACTTTC
-	TRBV5-1	few	TRBJ2-2	CASSWTAGTGELFF	TGCGCCAGCAGTTGGACGGCGGGCACCGGGGAGCTGTTTTTT
-	TRBV9	few	TRBJ1-1	CASNSRGNTEAFF	TGTGCCAGCAATAGCAGGGGAAACACTGAAGCTTTCTTT
-	TRBV7-8	many	TRBJ2-6	CASSLERVLFSGANVLTF	TGTGCCAGCAGCTTAGAGAGGGTATTATTCTCTGGGGCCAACGTCCTGACTTTC
TRBD1	TRBV4-3	many	TRBJ2-7	CASSRDRDYEQYF	TGCGCCAGTTCCCGGGACAGAGACTACGAGCAGTACTTC